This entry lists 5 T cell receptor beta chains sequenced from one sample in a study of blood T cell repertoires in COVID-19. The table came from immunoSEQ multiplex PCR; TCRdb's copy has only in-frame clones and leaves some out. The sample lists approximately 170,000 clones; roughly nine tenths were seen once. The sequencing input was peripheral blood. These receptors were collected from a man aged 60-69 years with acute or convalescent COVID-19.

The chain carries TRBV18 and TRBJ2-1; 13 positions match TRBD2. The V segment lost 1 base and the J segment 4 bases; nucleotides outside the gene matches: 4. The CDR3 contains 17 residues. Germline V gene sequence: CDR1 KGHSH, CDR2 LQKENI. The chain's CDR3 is CASSPRGTSGMYNEQFF. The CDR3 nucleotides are TGTGCCAGCTCACCACGGGGGACTAGCGGGATGTACAATGAGCAGTTCTTC.

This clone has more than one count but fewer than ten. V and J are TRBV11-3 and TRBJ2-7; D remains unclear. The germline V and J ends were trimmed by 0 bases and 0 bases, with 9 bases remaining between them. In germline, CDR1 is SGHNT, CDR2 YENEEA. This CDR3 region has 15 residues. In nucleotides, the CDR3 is TGTGCCAGCAGCTTAGACCCGACAAGCTCCTACGAGCAGTACTTC. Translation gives CASSLDPTSSYEQYF.

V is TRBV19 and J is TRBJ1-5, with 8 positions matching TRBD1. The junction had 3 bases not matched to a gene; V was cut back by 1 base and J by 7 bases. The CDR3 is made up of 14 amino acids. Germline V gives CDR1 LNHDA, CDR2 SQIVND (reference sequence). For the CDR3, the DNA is TGTGCCAGTAGTATAGGGACAGGGAGGCAGCCCCAGCATTTT. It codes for CASSIGTGRQPQHF.

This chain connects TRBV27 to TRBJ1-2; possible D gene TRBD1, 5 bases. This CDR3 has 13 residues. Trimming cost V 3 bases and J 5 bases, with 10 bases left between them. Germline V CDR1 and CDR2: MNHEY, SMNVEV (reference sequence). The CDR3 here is CASSFNSGYGYTF. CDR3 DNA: TGTGCCAGCAGTTTTAATTCAGGGTATGGCTACACCTTC.

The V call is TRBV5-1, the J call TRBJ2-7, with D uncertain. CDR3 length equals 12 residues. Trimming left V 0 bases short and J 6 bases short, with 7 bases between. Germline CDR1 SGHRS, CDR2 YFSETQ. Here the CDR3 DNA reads TGCGCCAGCAGCTTGGGTTCCGGCGAGCAGTACGTC. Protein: CASSLGSGEQYV.